This TCR beta chain is from a study of response to subunit inactivated influenza vaccine. Study findings and constraints: Authors suggested few new T cells are recruited by each seasonal influenza vaccination.

This CDR3 has 11 amino acids. Between the trimmed V and J ends, which lost 4 bases and 9 bases, there was a span of 7 bases. Germline V CDR1 and CDR2: SGHTA, FQGNSA. TCRdb independently ran MiXCR on the RT-PCR reads; one entry per CDR3 protein. Among 200,000 to 300,000 distinct CDR3 sequences listed, 12% were seen once. This clonotype was picked up many times. Its antigen remains unidentified. This sequence was found in a man aged 50 to 59 who received an inactivated influenza vaccine. The source material was non-naive T cells sorted from PBMCs, sampled about 14 days before vaccination. The chain links TRBV7-2 to TRBJ2-1; D gene uncertain. The CDR3 DNA follows: TGTGCCAGCAGCTCCTTACGTGAGCAGTTCTTC. Protein: CASSSLREQFF.